This T cell receptor beta chain emerged from a study of sequential checkpoint blockade in melanoma. Documented treatment: randomized to nivolumab then ipilimumab (arm A) or the reverse (arm B). Sequenced by immunoSEQ multiplex PCR; TCRdb stores in-frame clones only, minus some. This sample has 10,000 to 15,000 clones, with less than 75% found just once. There are 14 residues in the CDR3. The germline CDR1 and CDR2 sequences are SGHRS and YFSETQ. This TCR was sampled from a human donor with melanoma. The chain recombines TRBV5-1 with TRBJ2-5, with D possibly being TRBD1 (6 bases). Near its end, the DNA agrees better with TRBJ2-7, so the J call may be wrong. This specimen consisted of CD8+ T cells sorted from blood (inferred from file names), obtained from a patient given nivolumab and ipilimumab in sequence. CDR3 nucleotides: TGCGCCAGCAGCTTGGTTCCAGGGGCCTACGAGCAGTACTTC. It is translated as CASSLVPGAYEQYF.